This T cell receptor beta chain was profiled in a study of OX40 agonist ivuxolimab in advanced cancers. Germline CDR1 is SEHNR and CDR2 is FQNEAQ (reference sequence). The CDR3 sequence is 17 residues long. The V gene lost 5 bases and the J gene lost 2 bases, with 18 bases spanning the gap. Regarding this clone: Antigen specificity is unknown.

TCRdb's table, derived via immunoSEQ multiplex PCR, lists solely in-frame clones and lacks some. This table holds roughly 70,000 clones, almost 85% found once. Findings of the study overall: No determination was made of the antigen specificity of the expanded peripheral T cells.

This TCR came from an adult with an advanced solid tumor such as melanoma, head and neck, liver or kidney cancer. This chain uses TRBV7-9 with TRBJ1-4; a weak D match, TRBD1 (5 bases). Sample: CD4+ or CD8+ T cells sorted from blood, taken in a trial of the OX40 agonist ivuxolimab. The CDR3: CASSPGIGGGTNEKLFF. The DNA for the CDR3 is TGTGCCAGCAGCCCAGGGATCGGAGGAGGGACTAATGAAAAACTGTTTTTT.